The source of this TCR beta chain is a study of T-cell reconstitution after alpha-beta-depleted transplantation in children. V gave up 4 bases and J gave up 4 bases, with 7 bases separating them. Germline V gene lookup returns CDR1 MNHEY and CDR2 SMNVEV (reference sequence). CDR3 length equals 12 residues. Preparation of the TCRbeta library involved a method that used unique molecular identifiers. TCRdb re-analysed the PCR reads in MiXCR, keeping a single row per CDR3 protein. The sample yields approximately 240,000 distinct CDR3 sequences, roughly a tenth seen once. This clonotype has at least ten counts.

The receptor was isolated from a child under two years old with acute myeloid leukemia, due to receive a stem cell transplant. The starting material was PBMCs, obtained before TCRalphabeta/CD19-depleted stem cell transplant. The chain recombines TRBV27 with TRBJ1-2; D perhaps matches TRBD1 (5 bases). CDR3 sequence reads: CASSSQGYGYTF. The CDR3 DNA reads TGTGCCAGCAGTTCGCAGGGCTATGGCTACACCTTC.